The rows below give T cell receptor beta chains drawn from one sample of a study of tumor-infiltrating lymphocytes in primary liver carcinoma. MiXCR was run by TCRdb on the multiplex PCR reads, yielding one entry per CDR3 protein. The sample lists about 74,000 distinct CDR3 sequences; about 70% were seen once. The sequencing sample was made of liver tumor tissue from sampling region 4. The receptors originated from a man aged 40-49 years with primary liver carcinoma and hepatitis B virus infection. CDR3s include the opening cysteine and the closing phenylalanine or tryptophan. Each record gives: V gene, D gene, clone size, J gene, CDR3 protein, CDR3 DNA. D genes are given only for firm matches. Part of the rows lack a size; the others show once, few, many or a class for expanded clones.

TRBV7-9	.	.	TRBJ1-1	CASSQLGLPNTEAFF	TGTGCCAGCAGTCAACTGGGACTGCCAAACACTGAAGCTTTCTTT
TRBV12-3/TRBV12-4	.	many	TRBJ1-1	CASSLGPVREAFF	TGTGCCAGCAGTTTAGGCCCGGTACGCGAAGCTTTCTTT
TRBV2	TRBD2	few	TRBJ2-7	CASSEGSSGLSYEQYF	TGTGCCAGCAGTGAGGGGTCTAGCGGGCTCTCCTACGAGCAGTACTTC
TRBV4-1	TRBD2	.	TRBJ2-5	CTRSLTRTSGIQETQYF	TGCACCAGAAGCCTAACAAGGACTAGCGGGATCCAAGAGACCCAGTACTTC
TRBV4-1	TRBD1	.	TRBJ1-2	CASNQEVNRGRNYGYTF	TGCGCAAGCAACCAAGAAGTCAACAGGGGGAGGAATTATGGCTACACCTTC
TRBV6-5	.	few	TRBJ2-7	CASSYSRGVLSYEQYF	TGTGCCAGCAGTTACTCGAGGGGGGTCCTATCCTACGAGCAGTACTTC
TRBV11-3	.	.	TRBJ2-1	CTSSSGDSDNEQFF	TGTACCAGCAGCTCTGGGGACTCAGACAATGAGCAGTTCTTC
TRBV29-1	.	many	TRBJ2-3	CSVKGGGPDTQYF	TGCAGCGTGAAGGGAGGCGGCCCAGATACGCAGTATTTT
TRBV5-4	.	.	TRBJ2-4	CAGSLSLVKNIQYF	TGTGCCGGCAGCCTATCTCTAGTCAAAAACATTCAGTATTTC
TRBV4-1	.	.	TRBJ1-5	CASNRGGGDGQSQHF	TGCGCCAGCAACAGAGGAGGAGGGGACGGCCAGTCCCAGCATTTT
TRBV4-2	TRBD2	.	TRBJ2-7	CGSSQDGSREGYEQYF	TGTGGCAGCAGCCAAGATGGATCGCGGGAGGGCTACGAGCAGTACTTC
TRBV7-9	.	many	TRBJ1-4	CASKGVTNEKLFF	TGTGCCAGCAAGGGGGTAACTAATGAAAAACTGTTTTTT
TRBV10-3	TRBD2	many	TRBJ2-1	CAIRTGTSGSNEQFF	TGTGCCATCAGGACCGGGACTAGCGGGAGTAATGAGCAGTTCTTC
TRBV4-1	.	once	TRBJ1-1	CASNSHREITEAFF	TGCGCCAGCAACTCACACCGGGAGATCACTGAAGCTTTCTTT
TRBV11-1	.	.	TRBJ2-1	CTSSFWTGGYNEQFF	TGTACCAGCAGCTTCTGGACTGGCGGCTACAATGAGCAGTTCTTC
TRBV5-1	.	.	TRBJ2-2	CASSFGTKNTGELFF	TGCGCCAGCAGCTTCGGGACCAAGAACACCGGGGAGCTGTTTTTT
TRBV12-3/TRBV12-4	.	.	TRBJ2-5	CASSLPATQETQYF	TGTGCAAGCAGTCTCCCGGCTACTCAAGAGACCCAGTACTTC
TRBV11-2	.	.	TRBJ2-7	CACGSLAGSPYEKYF	TGTGCATGCGGCTCCTTGGCAGGATCACCCTACGAGAAATACTTC
TRBV5-1	.	many	TRBJ1-2	CASSTGSTGEGYTF	TGCGCCAGCAGTACCGGCTCGACAGGCGAAGGCTACACCTTC
TRBV29-1	.	.	TRBJ2-7	CSATVAAGIYEQYF	TGCAGCGCTACTGTGGCCGCCGGGATCTACGAGCAGTACTTC